The sequence of this TCR beta chain was determined in a study of T cell repertoires in cytomegalovirus infection (dated by TCRdb to between 2017 and 2020). As for the study more broadly: Peptide stimulations targeted recently identified HLA-C-restricted CMV epitopes, whose presentation resists viral immunomodulation, together with well-studied HLA-B-restricted epitopes. Donor HLA type was relevant to the analysis, as public TCR beta signatures indicated carriage of CMV infection together with the matching HLA type. Paper-wide results and their limitations: The ex vivo response was dominated by HLA-C-restricted CMV-specific TCR beta clonotypes, which also provided the single most frequent clonotype in two of eight donors. Cumulative frequency of public TCR beta family members discriminated carriers of CMV infection plus the relevant HLA type in this cohort and an independent roughly 330-donor cohort.

For sequencing, an Illumina HiSeq 1500 was employed. TCRdb applied fastp at Q25 and MiXCR to the public reads, then kept only in-frame beta chains. CDR3 protein sequences are deduplicated, and each keeps its most common genes and DNA. The sample table holds approximately 990,000 distinct CDR3 sequences, of which approximately 33% were seen once. The ten largest clones represent roughly 13% of the sample. This clonotype was picked up a small number of times. Its antigen has not been determined. Base qualities are not recorded, but no much larger clone differs from it by a single base. The germline V gene gives CDR1 as SGHVS and CDR2 as FNYEAQ. The CDR3 starts with the cysteine, ends with the phenylalanine, and has 20 residues. Only the CDR3 portion is preserved as DNA: 60 bases, with reading frame beginning at the first base. V is pared back by 1 base and J by 0 bases, with 21 bases lying between the germline termini.

The treatment or condition label here, explained by the study, means: in vitro stimulation with specific CMV peptide epitopes to enrich CMV-specific T cells. This chain joins TRBV7-6 to TRBJ1-4; matching of 5 bases hints at TRBD1 as the D gene. The sample in question was cultured CD8+ T cells from PBMCs, obtained from culture after CMV antigen stimulation. The source of this sequence is a human donor in good health (CMV status not recorded). Some clones in this sample may be carry-over from other donors' samples. The DNA sequence reads TGTGCCAGCAGCTTAGATCGGACCGGGACTCTTAAGACAACTAATGAAAAACTGTTTTTT. This translates into CASSLDRTGTLKTTNEKLFF.